This T cell receptor (beta chain) was sequenced for a study of T-cell reconstitution after alpha-beta-depleted transplantation in children. The sample holds many counts of this clonotype. J gave up 2 bases and V 7 bases, and 4 bases lay outside the gene matches. The CDR3 has 15 amino acids. Germline values: CDR1 SQVTM, CDR2 ANQGSEA. The authors prepared the TCRbeta library with unique molecular identifiers. Using its own MiXCR run on the PCR reads, TCRdb lists one record per CDR3 protein. The data contain approximately 200,000 distinct CDR3 sequences, roughly 6.3% of them seen just once; the ten biggest clones take up approximately 4.1%.

The chain employs TRBV29-1 and TRBJ2-1; 14 bases are shared with TRBD2. The source of this sequence is a girl in the first two years of life with combined immunodeficiency, due to receive a stem cell transplant. The sequencing here drew on PBMCs, taken before TCRalphabeta/CD19-depleted stem cell transplant. The CDR3: CSGETSGGAYNEQFF. In nucleotides, the CDR3 is TGCAGCGGGGAGACTAGCGGGGGGGCCTACAATGAGCAGTTCTTC.